The 27 T cell receptor beta chains below come from one sample, sequenced in a study of blood T cell repertoires in COVID-19. Libraries were prepared by immunoSEQ multiplex PCR; TCRdb keeps only in-frame clonotypes and omits some of them. The sample includes 100,000 or so clones, around 81% of them seen just once. The sequenced sample consisted of peripheral blood. These receptors were obtained from a man older than 75 with acute or convalescent COVID-19.

The chain is built from TRBV24-1 and TRBJ2-1, with D maybe TRBD2 (5 bases). Germline assignment: CDR1 KGHDR and CDR2 SFDVKD. Trimming shortened V by 3 bases and J by 2 bases, and 13 bases separated the two germline ends. The CDR3 has 16 amino acids. The CDR3 sequence is CATSDSRARAYNEQFF. In nucleotides, the CDR3 is TGTGCCACCAGTGATAGTAGAGCGAGGGCCTACAATGAGCAGTTCTTC.

The chain joins TRBV5-1 to TRBJ2-1; 10 bases are shared with TRBD2. CDR1 SGHRS and CDR2 YFSETQ come from the germline V gene. The V segment lost 4 bases and the J segment 1 base; nucleotides outside the gene matches: 5. This CDR3 spans 16 amino acids. DNA of the CDR3: TGCGCCAGCAGCCCGATAGCGGGAGGATCCTACAATGAGCAGTTCTTC. It codes for CASSPIAGGSYNEQFF.

V and J are TRBV10-3 and TRBJ2-3; TRBD2 might be the D (6 bases). The CDR3 totals 17 residues. V dropped 2 bases and J dropped 4 bases, with 19 bases sitting between them. Germline V CDR1 and CDR2: ENHRY, SYGVKD. The chain's CDR3 is CAISEGTGGSGPDTQYF. The CDR3 nucleotides are TGTGCCATCAGTGAGGGAACTGGGGGGAGCGGCCCAGATACGCAGTATTTT.

The rearrangement joins TRBV13 to TRBJ1-4; TRBD1 might be the D (6 bases). Between the trimmed V and J ends, which lost 4 bases and 8 bases, there was a span of 20 bases. The CDR3 contains 16 residues. CDR1 is PRHDT, CDR2 FYEKMQ, per germline (reference sequence). CDR3 protein: CASSSRSQGQAEKLFF. The CDR3 bases are TGTGCCAGCAGCTCCCGGTCACAGGGCCAGGCGGAAAAACTGTTTTTT. The full variable domain, its missing parts supplied by reference TRBV13 and TRBJ1-4, is AAGVIQSPRHLIKEKRETATLKCYPIPRHDTVYWYQQGPGQDPQFLISFYEKMQSDKGSIPDRFSAQQFSDYHSELNMSSLELGDSALYFCASSSRSQGQAEKLFFGSGTQLSVL.

The chain couples TRBV27 to TRBJ2-3; TRBD1 matches 10 bases. The ends lost 6 bases at V and 2 bases at J; junction bases unmatched: 11. The V gene's germline CDR1 is MNHEY and CDR2 SMNVEV (reference sequence). This CDR3 contains 17 residues. The CDR3 loop is CASSAGTGVGATDTQYF. The CDR3 nucleotides are TGTGCCAGCAGCGCCGGGACAGGGGTTGGGGCCACAGATACGCAGTATTTT.

The chain recombines TRBV5-1 with TRBJ2-2; TRBD1 agrees at 8 bases. V lost 2 bases to trimming and J lost 5 bases; unmatched junction nucleotides: 5. The CDR3 spans 15 residues. Per the germline V gene, CDR1 is SGHRS and CDR2 is YFSETQ. CDR3 region: CASSLSRGQTGELFF. The CDR3 nucleotides read TGCGCCAGCAGCTTATCCAGGGGGCAAACCGGGGAGCTGTTTTTT.

The rearrangement joins TRBV6-2 or TRBV6-3 to TRBJ2-7; weak D call: TRBD2 (6 bases). Germline CDR1 reads MNHEY; CDR2 reads SVGEGT. The CDR3 runs to 14 residues. Trimming shortened V by 0 bases and J by 4 bases, and 10 bases separated the two germline ends. CDR3 coding DNA: TGTGCCAGCAGTTACTCCCAGGCGGGATACGAGCAGTACTTC. Protein: CASSYSQAGYEQYF.

The gene calls are TRBV27 and TRBJ2-3, with TRBD2 matching over 11 bases. The CDR3 consists of 16 residues. The V and J ends lost 5 bases and 4 bases, in that order; junction bases with no gene match: 8. Germline CDR1 MNHEY, CDR2 SMNVEV (reference sequence). The CDR3 nucleotides are TGTGCCAGCAGTCTACTAGCGGGAGAATGGGCAGATACGCAGTATTTT. Protein: CASSLLAGEWADTQYF.

The chain recombines TRBV3-1 (or the pseudogene TRBV3-2) with TRBJ2-5, with TRBD2 matching over 10 bases. The CDR3 has 17 amino acids. V shed 0 bases and J 5 bases; nucleotides not matched to a gene: 9. Per the germline V gene, CDR1 is LGHDT and CDR2 is YNNKEL (reference sequence). CDR3 protein: CASSQEWLAGGMETQYF. The CDR3 region has the DNA TGTGCCAGCAGCCAAGAATGGTTAGCGGGAGGCATGGAGACCCAGTACTTC.

The chain links TRBV28 to TRBJ1-1, with TRBD1 matching 8 bases. The germline CDR1 and CDR2 sequences are MDHEN and SYDVKM. The CDR3 is 14 amino acids. Trimming removed 1 base from V and 4 bases from J; junction bases left unmatched: 2. CDR3 amino acids: CASSLFTGGTEAFF. DNA for the CDR3: TGTGCCAGCAGTTTATTTACAGGGGGCACTGAAGCTTTCTTT.

This sequence joins TRBV28 and TRBJ2-7, with D tentatively TRBD1 (6 bases). CDR1 is MDHEN and CDR2 is SYDVKM in the germline V gene. Trimming stripped 6 bases from V and 3 bases from J, with 12 bases between. There are 13 residues in the CDR3. The CDR3 reads CASRNQGIYEQYF. In DNA form, the CDR3 reads TGTGCCAGCAGAAACCAGGGGATCTACGAGCAGTACTTC.

The CDR3 nucleotides read TGTGCCAGCAGTTTGAGTACAGGAACCTACAATGAGCAGTTCTTC. Translation gives CASSLSTGTYNEQFF. The V gene is TRBV27, the J gene TRBJ2-1, with D perhaps matching TRBD1 (5 bases). The germline V gene encodes CDR1 MNHEY and CDR2 SMNVEV (reference sequence). Trimming left V 3 bases short and J 2 bases short, with 11 bases between. This CDR3 is built from 15 residues.

The chain joins TRBV5-1 to TRBJ1-1, with D perhaps TRBD1 (5 bases). Trimming took off 0 bases at V and 5 bases at J, with 11 bases between the two ends. CDR1 is SGHRS and CDR2 is YFSETQ in the germline V gene. The CDR3 consists of 14 residues. This CDR3 is CASSLEAGRTEAFF. In DNA form, the CDR3 reads TGCGCCAGCAGCTTGGAGGCAGGGAGGACTGAAGCTTTCTTT.

The chain recombines TRBV11-3 with TRBJ2-1; tentative D call: TRBD1 (5 bases). CDR3 length: 16 residues. Germline assignment: CDR1 SGHNT and CDR2 YENEEA. Trimming took off 1 base at V and 0 bases at J, with 10 bases between the two ends. The chain's CDR3 is CASSLGRGSSYNEQFF. The CDR3 DNA reads TGTGCCAGCAGCTTAGGTAGGGGAAGCTCCTACAATGAGCAGTTCTTC.

This chain links TRBV19 with TRBJ1-3, with D possibly matching TRBD1 (5 bases). V lost 8 bases to trimming and J lost 0 bases, with 11 bases between them. Germline V CDR1 and CDR2: LNHDA, SQIVND (reference sequence). The CDR3 is made up of 14 amino acids. CDR3 sequence reads: CASRGGSSGNTIYF. The DNA of the CDR3 is TGTGCCAGTCGGGGGGGGTCCTCTGGAAACACCATATATTTT.

This clone appeared once. The gene calls are TRBV7-9 and TRBJ2-2; D is uncertain. The CDR3 has 13 amino acids. The ends were cut back, 8 bases at V and 2 bases at J, with 9 bases in the middle. The V gene's germline CDR1 is SEHNR and CDR2 FQNEAQ (reference sequence). The CDR3 DNA reads TGTGCCAGCTCCCTCCTTAACACCGGGGAGCTGTTTTTT. Translated, it gives CASSLLNTGELFF.

V is TRBV19 and J is TRBJ1-3, with D perhaps TRBD1 (6 bases). The CDR3 runs to 13 residues. V gave up 9 bases and J gave up 1 base, with 10 bases separating them. Germline V gene sequence: CDR1 LNHDA, CDR2 SQIVND (reference sequence). The CDR3 is CASPDRSGNTIYF. CDR3 bases: TGTGCCAGCCCTGACAGGTCTGGAAACACCATATATTTT.

J is TRBJ1-2 and V is TRBV15; TRBD1 aligns across 7 bases. The length of the CDR3 is 14 residues. Trimming at V came to 2 bases and at J to 5 bases, leaving 5 bases not matched to a gene. From germline, CDR1 is LNHNV and CDR2 YYDKDF (reference sequence). The CDR3 DNA is TGTGCCACCAGCAGAAAAGGGGGCGAATATGGCTACACCTTC. This encodes CATSRKGGEYGYTF.

The rearrangement uses TRBV10-1 and TRBJ2-5, with D perhaps TRBD2 (5 bases). CDR1 and CDR2 (germline): WNHNN, SYGVQD (reference sequence). The CDR3 covers 13 residues. Trimming cost V 2 bases and J 4 bases, with 8 bases left between them. The CDR3 protein is CASSEEGRETQYF. CDR3 coding DNA: TGCGCCAGCAGTGAGGAGGGCCGAGAGACCCAGTACTTC.

The V gene is TRBV5-1, the J gene TRBJ2-5; 10 nucleotides agree with TRBD1. This CDR3 spans 14 amino acids. Germline values: CDR1 SGHRS, CDR2 YFSETQ. The V and J ends lost 5 bases and 3 bases, in that order; junction bases with no gene match: 4. Here the CDR3 DNA reads TGCGCCAGCAGTAAAGGACAGGGGGAAGAGACCCAGTACTTC. Residues: CASSKGQGEETQYF.

V gene TRBV6-5 combines with J gene TRBJ2-4; 7 bases line up with TRBD1. The CDR3 sequence is 14 residues long. The ends lost 6 bases at V and 2 bases at J; junction bases unmatched: 4. Per germline, CDR1 MNHEY and CDR2 SVGAGI. The DNA for the CDR3 is TGTGCCAGCAGGGAGACAGGGACCAAAAACATTCAGTACTTC. It yields the protein CASRETGTKNIQYF.

CDR3 sequence: CAISESGRGRNTEAFF. The DNA of the CDR3 is TGTGCCATCAGTGAGTCGGGGAGAGGACGGAACACTGAAGCTTTCTTT. This chain joins TRBV10-3 and TRBJ1-1; D not resolved. The CDR3 runs 16 residues. Trimming removed 0 bases from V and 1 base from J, with 12 bases in between. Germline CDR1 is ENHRY and CDR2 is SYGVKD.

The rearrangement joins TRBV19 to TRBJ1-5, with D maybe TRBD1 (5 bases). This CDR3 comprises 15 residues. Between the trimmed V and J ends, which lost 6 bases and 2 bases, there was a span of 14 bases. Germline-derived CDR1 and CDR2 are LNHDA and SQIVND (reference sequence). The CDR3 sequence: CASSPTRVGNQPQHF. The DNA of the CDR3 is TGTGCCAGTAGCCCAACCAGGGTTGGCAATCAGCCCCAGCATTTT.

The chain links TRBV29-1 to TRBJ1-5, with 9 bases identical to TRBD1. J lost 3 bases, V lost 4 bases, and 7 bases had no gene match. Germline V gives CDR1 SQVTM, CDR2 ANQGSEA. CDR3 length: 15 residues. For the CDR3, the DNA is TGCAGCGTTGTGGAGACAGGGGGTACCAATCAGCCCCAGCATTTT. Its translation is CSVVETGGTNQPQHF.

The rearrangement links TRBV19 to TRBJ2-6, with 9 bases identical to TRBD1. V was pared by 3 bases and J by 0 bases, with 9 bases of the junction left unmatched. This CDR3 contains 19 residues. Germline CDR1 LNHDA, CDR2 SQIVND (reference sequence). The CDR3 bases are TGTGCCAGTAGTATCATGACAGGGGGTGACCCCTCTGGGGCCAACGTCCTGACTTTC. Residues: CASSIMTGGDPSGANVLTF.

The CDR3 region has the DNA TGCGCCAGCAGCTCCGGGACAGGGATACTAGCGACCGGGGAGCTGTTTTTT. This gives the protein CASSSGTGILATGELFF. The chain links TRBV5-1 to TRBJ2-2, with 9 bases identical to TRBD1. V trimming: 3 bases; J trimming: 5 bases; junction bases outside the gene matches: 11. Germline CDR1 SGHRS, CDR2 YFSETQ. The CDR3 extends over 17 amino acids.

This sequence joins TRBV5-1 and TRBJ2-7; 7 bases map to TRBD1. V dropped 0 bases and J dropped 0; count of bases not matched to a gene: 3. The germline V gene has CDR1 SGHRS and CDR2 YFSETQ. The CDR3 extends over 15 amino acids. The CDR3 region has the DNA TGCGCCAGCAGCTTGGGACAGGGTAGCTCCTACGAGCAGTACTTC. Protein product: CASSLGQGSSYEQYF.